This T cell receptor beta chain was sequenced for a study of cytomegalovirus exposure and HLA in healthy donors. Study results and limitations: About 87% or about 30% of the time was how often most TCR beta V segments were productive, according to an earlier analysis. In a later analysis, 16,951 TCR beta sequences were associated with HLA alleles at 0.05 false discovery rate. Approximately 160 TCR beta chains were listed as cytomegalovirus-associated.

The study sampled nominally healthy donors, though unrecorded immune exposures were likely. The ends were cut back, 1 base at V and 7 bases at J, with 11 bases in the middle. This CDR3 contains 15 residues. CDR1 is MGHRA, CDR2 YSYEKL, per germline. 60 Vbeta and 13 Jbeta primers were used in PCR. This table comes from immunoSEQ multiplex PCR, and its TCRdb copy is limited to in-frame clones, with some not included. The sample carries more than 80,000 clones, 64% recorded once. As for this clone: The antigen is undetermined.

The sample comprised PBMCs. This chain joins TRBV4-1 and TRBJ1-6; D call uncertain. This TCR derives from a man aged 60-69 years in good health and CMV-seronegative. CDR3 residues: CASSQVNSANSPLHF. CDR3 bases: TGCGCCAGCAGCCAAGTAAACAGTGCCAATTCACCCCTCCACTTT.